The 5 T cell receptor beta chains below were found in one sample sequenced in a study of read filtering for tumor transcriptome and immune sequencing (dated by TCRdb to 2018 to 2020). Reads for this sample came from an Illumina HiSeq 4000. The Immunoverse kit was used to build TCR libraries from roughly 440 ng RNA, with molecular barcoded adaptors covering alpha/delta and beta/gamma chains. TCRdb passed the public sequencing reads through fastp at Q25 and MiXCR, retaining productive beta sequences. Every entry covers one CDR3 protein and lists the most common genes and DNA from its rows. The sample records 43,000 or so distinct CDR3 sequences, 15% to 20% of which are singletons. Under 40% of the sample is taken by the ten largest. Input material: a population of CD138-negative cells sorted from bone marrow. The sample's cell subset or site label, decoded: bone marrow mononuclear cells depleted of CD138+ plasma/myeloma cells by negative magnetic selection. Source of these receptors: a donor aged 40 or older with multiple myeloma.

This clonotype was seen ten or more times. The rearrangement uses TRBV20-1 and TRBJ2-1; D not certain. V lost 7 bases, J lost 2 bases, and 12 bases lay in between. The germline V gene encodes CDR1 DFQATT and CDR2 SNEGSKA (reference sequence). The CDR3 sequence is 13 residues long. The CDR3 nucleotides read TGCAGTGTTCCGATCCCCACCTACAATGAGCAGTTCTTC. The encoded protein is CSVPIPTYNEQFF.

This clonotype has ten or more counts. The V call is TRBV28, the J call TRBJ2-3, with 9 bases aligning to TRBD2. Germline assignment: CDR1 MDHEN and CDR2 SYDVKM. The CDR3 runs 15 residues. The V gene end was trimmed by 6 bases and the J gene end by 2 bases; junction bases not matched to a gene: 6. This chain's CDR3 is CASRRLAALTDTQYF. The CDR3, as DNA: TGTGCCAGCAGAAGACTAGCGGCCCTCACAGATACGCAGTATTTT.

This clonotype was recorded many times. The chain uses TRBV28 and TRBJ2-2; 9 bases line up with TRBD2. The germline CDR1 and CDR2 sequences are MDHEN and SYDVKM. There are 15 residues in the CDR3. With V trimmed by 5 bases and J by 7 bases, 8 bases remained unmatched. CDR3 nucleotides: TGTGCCAGCAGTCAGAGCGGGAGGCCCTACGGGGAGCTGTTTTTT. As protein: CASSQSGRPYGELFF. Filled out from reference TRBV28 and TRBJ2-2, the complete variable domain reads DVKVTQSSRYLVKRTGEKVFLECVQDMDHENMFWYRQDPGLGLRLIYFSYDVKMKEKGDIPEGYSVSREKKERFSLILESASTNQTSMYLCASSQSGRPYGELFFGEGSRLTVL.

Details on this clonotype: The final CDR3 position lacks the conserved phenylalanine or tryptophan, pointing to a likely read error. J is TRBJ2-1 and V is TRBV6-2 or TRBV6-3; D assignment may be TRBD1 or TRBD2 (5 bases each). CDR3 size: 11 residues. V was trimmed by 10 bases and J by 10 bases, leaving 14 bases between them. The germline CDR1 and CDR2 sequences are MNHEY and SVGEGT. Here the CDR3 DNA reads TGTGCCACCCGGGGCCTCAACGAGCAGTTCATC. Its translation: CATRGLNEQFI.

This clonotype was counted once. This may arise from a read error, as a much more abundant clone is one base away. The genes are TRBV24-1 and TRBJ2-2; D is uncertain. The V end was cut by 6 bases, the J end by 3 bases, with 16 bases between. The length of the CDR3 is 16 residues. Germline CDR1 KGHDR, CDR2 SFDVKD. For the CDR3, the DNA is TGTGCCACCAGTCGCCCGGAACCCCGCGACACCGGGGAGCTGTTTTTT. As protein: CATSRPEPRDTGELFF.